A selection of T cell receptor beta chains follows, all from one sample in a study of neoadjuvant anti-PD-1 for oral cavity cancer. The assay was immunoSEQ multiplex PCR, and TCRdb's table has in-frame clones only and misses some. The sample includes tens of thousands of clones, 80% to 90% of them seen just once. The sample consisted of PBMCs, taken before nivolumab (anti-PD-1) treatment. Source of these receptors: a person aged 35 to 85 with oral cavity squamous cell carcinoma. CDR3s include the opening cysteine and the closing phenylalanine or tryptophan. A D gene is named only where the DNA matches it firmly. The size of a clone is reported for some rows only, either as once, few or many, or as a class for expanded clones.

>.|TRBV7-3|TRBJ1-1|few
CASSLGGPSTEAFF
TGTGCCAGCAGCTTAGGGGGCCCGTCCACTGAAGCTTTCTTT
>.|TRBV19|TRBJ1-4|.
CASSIQASNEKLFF
TGTGCCAGTAGTATCCAGGCCTCGAATGAAAAACTGTTTTTT
>.|TRBV13|TRBJ1-2|.
CASSPSQGWGGYTF
TGTGCCAGCAGCCCAAGTCAGGGTTGGGGTGGCTACACCTTC
>TRBD1|TRBV6-4|TRBJ2-6|.
CASSATGGDSGANVLTF
TGTGCCAGCAGTGCGACAGGGGGAGACTCTGGGGCCAACGTCCTGACTTTC
>TRBD2|TRBV7-7|TRBJ2-1|.
CASSPSSGTSGPSYNEQFF
TGTGCTAGCAGCCCGAGCTCCGGGACTAGCGGCCCGTCCTACAATGAGCAGTTCTTC
>TRBD2|TRBV27|TRBJ2-3|.
CASSLSHTSGLARTDTQYF
TGTGCCAGCAGTTTATCCCATACCTCGGGACTAGCGCGCACAGATACGCAGTATTTT
>.|TRBV27|TRBJ1-5|.
CASSLFQGNQPQHF
TGTGCCAGCAGTTTATTTCAAGGGAATCAGCCCCAGCATTTT
>TRBD1|TRBV30|TRBJ1-1|few
CAWTQGAGTEAFF
TGTGCCTGGACTCAGGGGGCAGGGACTGAAGCTTTCTTT
>TRBD1|TRBV7-8|TRBJ1-1|.
CASSHRTGFQGNAFF
TGTGCCAGCAGCCACAGGACAGGGTTCCAGGGTAATGCCTTCTTT
>.|TRBV5-6|TRBJ1-5|.
CASSLQNSNQPQHF
TGTGCCAGCAGCTTGCAGAATAGCAATCAGCCCCAGCATTTT
>TRBD1|TRBV5-1|TRBJ1-2|.
CASSPGTGGYGYTF
TGCGCCAGCAGCCCAGGGACAGGAGGGTATGGCTACACCTTC
>TRBD2|TRBV10-2|TRBJ2-3|.
CASSGTSGRDTDTQYF
TGCGCCAGCAGTGGGACTAGCGGGAGGGACACAGATACGCAGTATTTT
>.|TRBV28|TRBJ2-6|few
CASSSAAAGANVLTF
TGTGCCAGCAGTTCGGCGGCGGCAGGGGCCAACGTCCTGACTTTC
>.|TRBV5-1|TRBJ1-4|.
CASSLEGGNEKLFF
TGCGCCAGCAGCTTGGAAGGGGGAAATGAAAAACTGTTTTTT
>TRBD1|TRBV2|TRBJ1-2|.
CASSEVQGYYGYTF
TGTGCCAGCAGTGAGGTACAGGGGTACTATGGCTACACCTTC
>TRBD1|TRBV19|TRBJ1-2|.
CASSIDRMTGHYYGYTF
TGTGCCAGTAGTATAGATCGGATGACAGGGCACTACTATGGCTACACCTTC
>.|TRBV12-5|TRBJ2-6|.
CASGLLTGLWGSGANVLTF
TGTGCTAGTGGTTTGCTTACAGGTTTATGGGGCTCTGGGGCCAACGTCCTGACTTTC
>TRBD2|TRBV19|TRBJ2-3|.
CASGTGLAGGESRAQYF
TGTGCCAGCGGCACCGGACTAGCGGGAGGCGAGTCTCGGGCGCAGTATTTT
>TRBD1|TRBV5-1|TRBJ2-5|.
CASTPPGGQETQYF
TGCGCCAGCACTCCTCCAGGGGGTCAAGAGACCCAGTACTTC
>.|TRBV5-4|TRBJ2-3|.
CASSLGGQRTDTQYF
TGTGCCAGCAGCTTGGGTGGACAGCGTACAGATACGCAGTATTTT
>.|TRBV4-1|TRBJ2-4|.
CASSQGRSNQYF
TGCGCCAGCAGCCAAGGCAGGTCAAATCAGTACTTC
>.|TRBV7-3|TRBJ2-1|.
CASSTAPHNEQFF
TGTGCCAGCAGCACCGCCCCCCACAATGAGCAGTTCTTC
>.|TRBV14|TRBJ2-5|.
CASSQWGPLQETQYF
TGTGCCAGCAGCCAATGGGGACCGCTACAAGAGACCCAGTACTTC
>.|TRBV19|TRBJ1-5|.
CASSIQGIGNQPQHF
TGTGCCAGTAGTATACAGGGAATCGGCAATCAGCCCCAGCATTTT
>.|TRBV20-1|TRBJ1-2|.
CSAAGGYGYTF
TGCAGTGCCGCGGGGGGCTATGGCTACACCTTC
>.|TRBV5-5|TRBJ1-2|.
CASSLEGNYGYTF
TGTGCCAGCAGCTTGGAGGGGAACTATGGCTACACCTTC
>.|TRBV5-4|TRBJ2-7|.
CASSLDLEQYF
TGTGCCAGCAGCTTGGACCTCGAGCAGTACTTC
>.|TRBV9|TRBJ2-7|.
CASSVEGGGLVREQYF
TGTGCCAGCAGCGTAGAGGGGGGTGGACTAGTACGCGAGCAGTACTTC
>.|TRBV5-1|TRBJ1-1|.
CASSPSLLSGTEAFF
TGCGCCAGCAGCCCAAGTTTACTTTCGGGCACTGAAGCTTTCTTT
>TRBD2|TRBV6-1|TRBJ2-1|.
CASSGALAGLYNEQFF
TGTGCCAGCAGTGGAGCACTAGCGGGGCTCTACAATGAGCAGTTCTTC
>.|TRBV7-3|TRBJ2-3|.
CASSPSRVGSNTDTQYF
TGTGCCAGCAGCCCCTCGCGGGTGGGGTCAAACACAGATACGCAGTATTTT
>.|TRBV6-5|TRBJ1-2|.
CASSSLPNYGYTF
TGTGCCAGCAGTTCACTCCCTAACTATGGCTACACCTTC
>.|TRBV9|TRBJ1-1|.
CASSVGGEETEAFF
TGTGCCAGCAGCGTAGGAGGGGAGGAAACTGAAGCTTTCTTT
>.|TRBV19|TRBJ1-5|.
CASTWGVGNQPQHF
TGTGCCAGTACCTGGGGGGTTGGCAATCAGCCCCAGCATTTT
>.|TRBV5-4|TRBJ1-2|.
CASSRDGNYGYTF
TGTGCCAGCAGCCGGGACGGAAACTATGGCTACACCTTC
>.|TRBV6-4|TRBJ2-6|.
CASSEGRSSGANVLTF
TGTGCCAGCAGTGAGGGTAGGAGCTCTGGGGCCAACGTCCTGACTTTC
>.|TRBV11-3|TRBJ2-7|.
CASSRGGGYEQYF
TGTGCCAGCAGCCGAGGGGGGGGCTACGAGCAGTACTTC
>.|TRBV20-1|TRBJ2-7|few
CSARDPPVRYF
TGCAGTGCTCGGGACCCCCCTGTTCGGTACTTC
>.|TRBV28|TRBJ2-1|.
CASSARPNEQFF
TGTGCCAGCAGTGCCAGGCCCAATGAGCAGTTCTTC
>.|TRBV28|TRBJ1-1|.
CASSLTAEAFF
TGTGCCAGCAGTTTAACGGCTGAAGCTTTCTTT
>TRBD1|TRBV25-1|TRBJ1-2|.
CASSDLRTGRGYTF
TGTGCCAGCAGTGACTTGAGGACAGGACGTGGCTACACCTTC
>.|TRBV28|TRBJ1-4|few
CASSRVGRTNEKLFF
TGTGCCAGCAGCCGAGTAGGGAGAACTAATGAAAAACTGTTTTTT
>.|TRBV11-2|TRBJ2-1|.
CASSPTGRKGFNEQFF
TGTGCCAGCAGCCCCACGGGGAGGAAGGGCTTCAATGAGCAGTTCTTC
>.|TRBV7-9|TRBJ2-7|.
CASSLTRDSYEQYF
TGTGCCAGCAGCTTAACCCGGGACTCCTACGAGCAGTACTTC
>TRBD1|TRBV4-2|TRBJ1-1|.
CASSQEQGARTEAFF
TGTGCCAGCAGCCAAGAACAGGGGGCGAGAACTGAAGCTTTCTTT
>TRBD1|TRBV6-6|TRBJ2-7|.
CASSPGTGLPYEQYF
TGTGCCAGCAGTCCCGGGACAGGGCTCCCCTACGAGCAGTACTTC
>TRBD1|TRBV7-3|TRBJ1-1|.
CASSLQGADTEAFF
TGTGCCAGCAGCTTACAGGGGGCGGACACTGAAGCTTTCTTT
>.|TRBV29-1|TRBJ2-3|.
CSVDRSNTDTQYF
TGCAGCGTTGACAGGAGCAACACAGATACGCAGTATTTT
>.|TRBV5-1|TRBJ1-5|.
CASSRRVQPQHF
TGCGCCAGCAGCCGCAGGGTACAGCCCCAGCATTTT
>.|TRBV5-1|TRBJ2-5|.
CASSLGLEETQYF
TGCGCCAGCAGCTTGGGGCTGGAAGAGACCCAGTACTTC
>.|TRBV11-2|TRBJ2-1|.
CASSLGRLGDNEQFF
TGTGCCAGCAGCTTAGGAAGGTTGGGCGACAATGAGCAGTTCTTC
>.|TRBV5-4|TRBJ1-2|once
CASSLTATGGYTF
TGTGCCAGCAGCTTGACTGCGACTGGCGGCTACACCTTC
>TRBD1|TRBV10-3|TRBJ2-1|.
CAISRDRGDNEQFF
TGTGCCATCAGTCGGGACAGGGGCGACAATGAGCAGTTCTTC
>.|TRBV5-1|TRBJ1-6|.
CASSLGGLYNSPLHF
TGCGCCAGCAGTTTAGGAGGGCTTTATAATTCACCCCTCCACTTT
>.|TRBV19|TRBJ1-5|once
CASSMVGQPQHF
TGTGCCAGTAGTATGGTTGGGCAGCCCCAGCATTTT
>.|TRBV5-4|TRBJ2-6|.
CASTQGLSGANVLTF
TGTGCCAGCACCCAAGGGCTCTCTGGGGCCAACGTCCTGACTTTC
>.|TRBV5-4|TRBJ1-6|few
CASSLATGNYASPLHF
TGTGCCAGCAGCTTGGCCACAGGGAATTATGCTTCACCCCTCCACTTT
>.|TRBV18|TRBJ1-5|.
CASSPFDNSNQPQHF
TGTGCCAGCTCACCATTTGATAATAGCAATCAGCCCCAGCATTTT
>.|TRBV28|TRBJ1-2|.
CASSLMRYGYTF
TGTGCCAGCAGTTTAATGAGGTATGGCTACACCTTC
>TRBD1|TRBV5-1|TRBJ1-4|.
CASSPTGGREKLFF
TGCGCCAGCAGCCCGACAGGGGGCCGTGAAAAACTGTTTTTT